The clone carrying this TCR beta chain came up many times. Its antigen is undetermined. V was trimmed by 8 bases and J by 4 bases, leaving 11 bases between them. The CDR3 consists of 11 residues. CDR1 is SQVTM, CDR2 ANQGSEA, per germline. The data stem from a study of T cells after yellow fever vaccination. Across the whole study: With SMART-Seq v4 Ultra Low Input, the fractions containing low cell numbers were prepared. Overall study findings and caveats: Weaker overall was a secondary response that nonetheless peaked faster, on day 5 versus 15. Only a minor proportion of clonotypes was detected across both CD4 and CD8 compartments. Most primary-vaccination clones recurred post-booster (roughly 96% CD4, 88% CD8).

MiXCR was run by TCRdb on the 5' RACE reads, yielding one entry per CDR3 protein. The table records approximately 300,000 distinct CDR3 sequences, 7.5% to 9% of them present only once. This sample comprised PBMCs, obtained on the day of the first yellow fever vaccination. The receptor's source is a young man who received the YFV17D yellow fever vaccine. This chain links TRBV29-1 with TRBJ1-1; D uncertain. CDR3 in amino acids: CSHLRGTEAFF. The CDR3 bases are TGCAGCCACTTGAGAGGCACTGAAGCTTTCTTT.